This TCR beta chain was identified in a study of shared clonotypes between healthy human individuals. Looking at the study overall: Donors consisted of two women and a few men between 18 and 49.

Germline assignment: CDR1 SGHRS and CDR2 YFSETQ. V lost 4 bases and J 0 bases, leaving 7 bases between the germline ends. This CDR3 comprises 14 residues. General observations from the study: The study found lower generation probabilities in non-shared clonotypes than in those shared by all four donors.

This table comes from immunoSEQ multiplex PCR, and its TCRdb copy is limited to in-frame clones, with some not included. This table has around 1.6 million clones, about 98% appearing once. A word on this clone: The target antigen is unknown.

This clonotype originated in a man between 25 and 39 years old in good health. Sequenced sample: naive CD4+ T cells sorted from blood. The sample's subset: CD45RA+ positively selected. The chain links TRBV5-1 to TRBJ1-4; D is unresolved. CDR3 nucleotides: TGCGCCAGCAGCACCAGCGCAACTAATGAAAAACTGTTTTTT. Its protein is CASSTSATNEKLFF.